This is a list of T cell receptor beta chains from one sample in a study of blood T cell repertoires in COVID-19. Clones were read by immunoSEQ multiplex PCR, and TCRdb kept only the in-frame ones, dropping some. The table records about 200,000 clones, roughly nine tenths of them present only once. The sequenced sample consisted of peripheral blood. The receptor set was obtained from a woman aged 65 to 85 with acute or convalescent COVID-19. Each CDR3 is given with its conserved first and last residue. The D gene is left open where the match is weak. Not all rows give a size; the values are once, few, many and, for expanded clones, a class.

TRBV5-1	-	-	TRBJ2-2	16	TGCGCCAGCAGCTTGGGGCGAGGGGGGAACACCGGGGAGCTGTTTTTT	CASSLGRGGNTGELFF
TRBV10-3	-	TRBD1	TRBJ2-3	15	TGTGCCATCAGGCTGGACAGGGGTAGCACAGATACGCAGTATTTT	CAIRLDRGSTDTQYF
TRBV12-3/TRBV12-4	few	-	TRBJ1-2	13	TGTGCCAGCAGTTTAGTAGGGGGCTATGGCTACACCTTC	CASSLVGGYGYTF
TRBV3-1/TRBV3-2	once	TRBD2	TRBJ2-1	14	TGTGCCAGCAGCCGGGCGGGGGGAGACAATGAGCAGTTCTTC	CASSRAGGDNEQFF
TRBV7-9	few	-	TRBJ2-7	14	TGTGCCAGCAGCTTAGAGGCAGGGTGGTACGAGCAGTACTTC	CASSLEAGWYEQYF
TRBV12-3/TRBV12-4	-	-	TRBJ1-1	13	TGTGCCAGCAGTTTAGCTCGGGTGACTGAAGCTTTCTTT	CASSLARVTEAFF
TRBV6-1	-	-	TRBJ1-2	13	TGTGCCAGCAGTGAAGTGCGAGAGTATGGCTACACCTTC	CASSEVREYGYTF
TRBV16	-	-	TRBJ2-5	16	TGTGCCAGCAGCCAATTAGGCGGGACCAAGCTAGAGACCCAGTACTTC	CASSQLGGTKLETQYF
TRBV7-2	few	TRBD2	TRBJ2-5	16	TGTGCCAGCAGCTTAGATCAGATAGCGGGAGTGGAGACCCAGTACTTC	CASSLDQIAGVETQYF
TRBV7-8	-	-	TRBJ1-5	17	TGTGCCAGCAGCTTAGCGCGTCCAGGGAGGGGCAATCAGCCCCAGCATTTT	CASSLARPGRGNQPQHF
TRBV5-6	-	-	TRBJ1-1	14	TGTGCCAGCAGCTTGGCGGGGGGGCTCACTGAAGCTTTCTTT	CASSLAGGLTEAFF
TRBV11-2	once	TRBD2	TRBJ2-7	16	TGTGCCAGCAGCTTAGCGGGGGGTACTAACTACGCGGAGCAGTACTTC	CASSLAGGTNYAEQYF
TRBV6-5	-	TRBD1	TRBJ1-4	15	TGTGCCAGCAGTTCAGGGGGCATGGGTAATGAAAAACTGTTTTTT	CASSSGGMGNEKLFF